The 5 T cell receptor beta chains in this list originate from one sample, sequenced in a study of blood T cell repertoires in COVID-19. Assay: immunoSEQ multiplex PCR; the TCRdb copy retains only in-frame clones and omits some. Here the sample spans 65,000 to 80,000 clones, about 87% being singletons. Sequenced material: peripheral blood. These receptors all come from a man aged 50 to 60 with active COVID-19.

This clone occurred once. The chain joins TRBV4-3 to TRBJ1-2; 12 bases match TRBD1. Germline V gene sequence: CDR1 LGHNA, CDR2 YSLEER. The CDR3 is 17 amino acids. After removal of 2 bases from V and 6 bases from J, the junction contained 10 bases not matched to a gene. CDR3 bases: TGCGCCAGCAGCCAAACCGGGACAGGGGGCCCGTGGGATGGCTACACCTTC. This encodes CASSQTGTGGPWDGYTF.

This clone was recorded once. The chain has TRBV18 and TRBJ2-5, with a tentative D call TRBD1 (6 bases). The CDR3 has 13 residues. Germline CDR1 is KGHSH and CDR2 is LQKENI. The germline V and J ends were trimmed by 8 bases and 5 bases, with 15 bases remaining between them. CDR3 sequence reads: CASLIGGTETQYF. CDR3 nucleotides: TGTGCCAGCCTAATTGGGGGCACGGAGACCCAGTACTTC.

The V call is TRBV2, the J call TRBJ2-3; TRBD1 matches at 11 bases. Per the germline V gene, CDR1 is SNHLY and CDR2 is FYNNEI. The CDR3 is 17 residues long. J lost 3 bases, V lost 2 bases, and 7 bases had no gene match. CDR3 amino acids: CASSESGGTGGTDTQYF. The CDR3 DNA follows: TGTGCCAGCAGTGAATCCGGTGGGACAGGGGGGACAGATACGCAGTATTTT.

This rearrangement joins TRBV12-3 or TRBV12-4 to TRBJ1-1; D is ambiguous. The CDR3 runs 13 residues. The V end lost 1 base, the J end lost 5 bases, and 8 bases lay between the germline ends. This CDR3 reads CASSLGRQTEAFF. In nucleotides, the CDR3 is TGTGCCAGCAGTTTAGGCAGGCAAACTGAAGCTTTCTTT.

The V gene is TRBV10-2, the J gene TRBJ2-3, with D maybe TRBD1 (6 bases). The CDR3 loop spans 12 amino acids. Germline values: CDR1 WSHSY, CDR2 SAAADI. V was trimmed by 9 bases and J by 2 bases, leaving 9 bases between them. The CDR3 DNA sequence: TGCGCCAGTGAGGGGGTCACAGATACGCAGTATTTT. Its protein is CASEGVTDTQYF.